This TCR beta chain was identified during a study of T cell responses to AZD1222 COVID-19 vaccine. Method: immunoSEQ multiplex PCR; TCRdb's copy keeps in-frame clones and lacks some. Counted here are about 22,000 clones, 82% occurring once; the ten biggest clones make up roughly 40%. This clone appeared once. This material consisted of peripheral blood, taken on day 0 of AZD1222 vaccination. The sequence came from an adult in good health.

The CDR3: CASSPPGQNYNEQFF. The CDR3 DNA is TGTGCCAGCTCACCACCGGGACAGAACTACAATGAGCAGTTCTTC. This chain uses TRBV18 with TRBJ2-1; 7 bases match TRBD1. From germline, CDR1 is KGHSH and CDR2 LQKENI. V shed 0 bases, J shed 3 bases, and the junction held 2 bases outside the gene matches. This CDR3 contains 15 residues.